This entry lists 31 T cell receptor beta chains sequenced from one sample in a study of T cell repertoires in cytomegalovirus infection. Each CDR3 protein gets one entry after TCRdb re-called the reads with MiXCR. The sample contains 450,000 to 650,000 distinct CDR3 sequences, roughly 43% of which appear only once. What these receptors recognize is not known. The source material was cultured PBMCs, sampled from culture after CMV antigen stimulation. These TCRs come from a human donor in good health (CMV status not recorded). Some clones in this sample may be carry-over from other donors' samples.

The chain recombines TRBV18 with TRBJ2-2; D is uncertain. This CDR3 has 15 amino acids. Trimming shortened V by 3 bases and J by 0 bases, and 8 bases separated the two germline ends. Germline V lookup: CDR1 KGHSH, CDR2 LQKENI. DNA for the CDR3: TGTGCCAGCTCACCCGATCCGGCGAACACCGGGGAGCTGTTTTTT. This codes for CASSPDPANTGELFF.

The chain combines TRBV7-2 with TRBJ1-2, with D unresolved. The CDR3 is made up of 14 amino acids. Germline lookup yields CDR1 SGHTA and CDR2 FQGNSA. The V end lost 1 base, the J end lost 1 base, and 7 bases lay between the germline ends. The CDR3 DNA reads TGTGCCAGCAGCTTAGGACCAAGTAACTATGGCTACACCTTC. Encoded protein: CASSLGPSNYGYTF.

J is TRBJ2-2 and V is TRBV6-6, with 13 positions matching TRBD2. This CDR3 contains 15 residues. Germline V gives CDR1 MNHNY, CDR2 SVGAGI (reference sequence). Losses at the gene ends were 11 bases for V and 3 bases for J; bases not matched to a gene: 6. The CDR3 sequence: CALGGLAGDTGELFF. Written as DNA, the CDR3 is TGTGCCCTGGGCGGACTAGCGGGGGACACCGGGGAGCTGTTTTTT.

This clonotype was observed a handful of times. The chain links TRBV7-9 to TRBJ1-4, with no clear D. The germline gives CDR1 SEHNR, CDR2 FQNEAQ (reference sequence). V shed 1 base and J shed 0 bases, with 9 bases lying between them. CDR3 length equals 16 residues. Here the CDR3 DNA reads TGTGCCAGCAGCTTAGGGACGCCATCAACTAATGAAAAACTGTTTTTT. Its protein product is CASSLGTPSTNEKLFF.

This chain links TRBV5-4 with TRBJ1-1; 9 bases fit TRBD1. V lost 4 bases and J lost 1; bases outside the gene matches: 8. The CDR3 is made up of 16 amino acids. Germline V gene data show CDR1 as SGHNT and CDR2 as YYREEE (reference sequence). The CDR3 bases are TGTGCCAGCAGCCCAAGGTCGGGACAGGGGAACACTGAAGCTTTCTTT. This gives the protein CASSPRSGQGNTEAFF. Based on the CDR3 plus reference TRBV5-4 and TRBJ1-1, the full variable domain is ETGVTQSPTHLIKTRGQQVTLRCSSQSGHNTVSWYQQALGQGPQFIFQYYREEENGRGNFPPRFSGLQFPNYSSELNVNALELDDSALYLCASSPRSGQGNTEAFFGQGTRLTVV.

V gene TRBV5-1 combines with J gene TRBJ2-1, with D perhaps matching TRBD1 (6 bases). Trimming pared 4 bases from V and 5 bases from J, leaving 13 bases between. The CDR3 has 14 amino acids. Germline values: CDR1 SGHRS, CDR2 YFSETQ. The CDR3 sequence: CASSGWAGDNEQFF. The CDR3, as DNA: TGCGCCAGCAGCGGATGGGCAGGGGACAATGAGCAGTTCTTC.

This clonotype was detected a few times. Written as DNA, the CDR3 is TGTGCCAGCATGAGGGACAGGGGGGGTGAAAAACTGTTTTTT. This translates into CASMRDRGGEKLFF. The chain carries TRBV28 and TRBJ1-4; the match to TRBD1 covers 11 bases. Germline lookup yields CDR1 MDHEN and CDR2 SYDVKM. The trim removed 7 bases at V and 7 bases at J, leaving 5 bases unmatched. The CDR3 is 14 residues long.

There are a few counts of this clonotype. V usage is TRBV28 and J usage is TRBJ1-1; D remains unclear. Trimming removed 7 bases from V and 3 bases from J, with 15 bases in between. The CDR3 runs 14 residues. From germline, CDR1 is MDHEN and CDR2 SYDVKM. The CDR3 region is CASTKGARYTEAFF. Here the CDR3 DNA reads TGTGCCAGCACCAAGGGCGCGAGGTACACTGAAGCTTTCTTT.

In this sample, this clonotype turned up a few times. The CDR3: CASSEPGGGVYEQYF. The CDR3 nucleotides are TGTGCCAGCAGTGAGCCCGGGGGAGGAGTTTACGAGCAGTACTTC. The gene calls are TRBV6-1 and TRBJ2-7; the D gene is possibly TRBD2 (6 bases). Between the trimmed V and J ends, which lost 3 bases and 4 bases, there was a span of 16 bases. The CDR3 loop spans 15 amino acids. CDR1 MNHNS and CDR2 SASEGT come from the germline V gene.

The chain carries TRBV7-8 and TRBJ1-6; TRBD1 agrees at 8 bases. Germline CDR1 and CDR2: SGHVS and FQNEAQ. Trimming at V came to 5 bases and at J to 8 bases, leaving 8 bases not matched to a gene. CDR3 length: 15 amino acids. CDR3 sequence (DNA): TGTGCCAGCAGCACCCGGGACAGGATTTATTCACCCCTCCACTTT. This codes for CASSTRDRIYSPLHF.

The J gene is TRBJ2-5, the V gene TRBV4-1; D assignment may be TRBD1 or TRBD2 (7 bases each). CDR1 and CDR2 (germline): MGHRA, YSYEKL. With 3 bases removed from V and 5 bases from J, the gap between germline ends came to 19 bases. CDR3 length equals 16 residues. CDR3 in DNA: TGCGCCAGCAGCCACTCCCCAGGGGGGGGGTCTGAGACCCAGTACTTC. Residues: CASSHSPGGGSETQYF.

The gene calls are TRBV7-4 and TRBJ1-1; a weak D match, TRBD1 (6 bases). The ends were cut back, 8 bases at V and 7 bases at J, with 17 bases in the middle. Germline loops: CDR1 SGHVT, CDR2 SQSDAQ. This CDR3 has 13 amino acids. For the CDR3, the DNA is TGTGCCAGCTTCCCACAGGGCAGCAATGAAGCTTTCTTT. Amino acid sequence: CASFPQGSNEAFF.

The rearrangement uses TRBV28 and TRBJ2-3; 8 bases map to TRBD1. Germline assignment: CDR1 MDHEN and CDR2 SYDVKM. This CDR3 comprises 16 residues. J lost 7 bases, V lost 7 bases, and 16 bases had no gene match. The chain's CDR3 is CASTSRAAGGFNTQYF. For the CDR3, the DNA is TGTGCCAGCACCTCCAGGGCGGCAGGGGGCTTTAATACGCAGTATTTT.

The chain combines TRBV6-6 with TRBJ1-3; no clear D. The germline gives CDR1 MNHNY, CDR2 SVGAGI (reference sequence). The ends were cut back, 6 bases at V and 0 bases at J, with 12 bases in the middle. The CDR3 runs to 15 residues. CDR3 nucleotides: TGTGCCAGCAGAACACCGGGCGCCTCTGGAAACACCATATATTTT. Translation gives CASRTPGASGNTIYF.

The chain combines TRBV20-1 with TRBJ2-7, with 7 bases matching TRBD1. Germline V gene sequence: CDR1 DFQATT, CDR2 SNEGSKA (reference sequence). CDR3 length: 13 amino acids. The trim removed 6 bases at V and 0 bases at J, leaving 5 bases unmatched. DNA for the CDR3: TGCAGTGCCCACAGGGGCCCCTCCTACGAGCAGTACTTC. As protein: CSAHRGPSYEQYF.

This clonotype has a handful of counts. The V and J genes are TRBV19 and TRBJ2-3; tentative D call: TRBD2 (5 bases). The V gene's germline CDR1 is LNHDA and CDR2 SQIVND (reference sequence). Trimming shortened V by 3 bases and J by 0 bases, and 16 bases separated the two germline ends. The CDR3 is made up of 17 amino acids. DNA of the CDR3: TGTGCCAGTAGTATGCGGGTCGTTACGAGTAGCACAGATACGCAGTATTTT. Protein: CASSMRVVTSSTDTQYF.

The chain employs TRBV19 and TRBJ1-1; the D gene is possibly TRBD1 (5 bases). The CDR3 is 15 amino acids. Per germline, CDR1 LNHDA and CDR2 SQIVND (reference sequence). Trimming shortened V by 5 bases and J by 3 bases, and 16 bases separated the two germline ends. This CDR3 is CASSLRPWGYTEAFF. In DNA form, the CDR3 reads TGTGCCAGTAGTCTACGACCTTGGGGGTACACTGAAGCTTTCTTT.

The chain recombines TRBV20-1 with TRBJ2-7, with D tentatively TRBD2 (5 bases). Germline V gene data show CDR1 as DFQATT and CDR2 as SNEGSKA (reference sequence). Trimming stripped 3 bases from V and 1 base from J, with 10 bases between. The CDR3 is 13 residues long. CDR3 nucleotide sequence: TGCAGTGCTAGGGAGCGGAGTTCCTACGAGCAGTACTTC. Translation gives CSARERSSYEQYF.

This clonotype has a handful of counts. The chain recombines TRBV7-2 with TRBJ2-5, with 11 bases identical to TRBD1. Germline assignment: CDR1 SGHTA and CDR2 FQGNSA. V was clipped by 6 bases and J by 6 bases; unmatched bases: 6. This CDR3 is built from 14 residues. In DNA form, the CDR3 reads TGTGCCAGCAGGCGGACAGGGGGCGGCAAGACCCAGTACTTC. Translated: CASRRTGGGKTQYF. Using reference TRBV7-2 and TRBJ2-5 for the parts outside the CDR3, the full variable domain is GAGVSQSPSNKVTEKGKDVELRCDPISGHTALYWYRQSLGQGLEFLIYFQGNSAPDKSGLPSDRFSAERTGGSVSTLTIQRTQQEDSAVYLCASRRTGGGKTQYFGPGTRLLVL.

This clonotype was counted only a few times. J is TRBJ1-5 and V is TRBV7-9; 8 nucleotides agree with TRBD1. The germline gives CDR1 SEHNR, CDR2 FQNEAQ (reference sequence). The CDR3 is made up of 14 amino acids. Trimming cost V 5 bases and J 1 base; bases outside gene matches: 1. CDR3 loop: CASSGQGSNQPQHF. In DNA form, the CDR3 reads TGTGCCAGCAGCGGACAGGGAAGCAATCAGCCCCAGCATTTT.

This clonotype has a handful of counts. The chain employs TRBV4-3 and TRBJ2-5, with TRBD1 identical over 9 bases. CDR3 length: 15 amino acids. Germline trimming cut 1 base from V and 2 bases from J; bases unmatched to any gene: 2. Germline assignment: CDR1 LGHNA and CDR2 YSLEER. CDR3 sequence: CASSQGTGVQETQYF. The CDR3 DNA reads TGCGCCAGCAGCCAAGGGACAGGGGTGCAAGAGACCCAGTACTTC.

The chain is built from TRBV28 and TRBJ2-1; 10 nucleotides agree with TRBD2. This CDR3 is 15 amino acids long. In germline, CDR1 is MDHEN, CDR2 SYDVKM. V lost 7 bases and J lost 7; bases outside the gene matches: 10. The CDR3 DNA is TGTGCCAGCACAAGCGGGGGGGCACATAGGAATGAGCAGTTCTTC. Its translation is CASTSGGAHRNEQFF.

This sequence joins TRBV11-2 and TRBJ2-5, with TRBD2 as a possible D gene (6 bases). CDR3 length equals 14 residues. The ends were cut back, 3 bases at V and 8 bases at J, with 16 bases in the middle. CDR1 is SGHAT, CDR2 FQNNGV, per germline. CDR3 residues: CASSLQEGPTTQYF. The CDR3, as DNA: TGTGCCAGCAGCTTGCAGGAGGGTCCAACAACCCAGTACTTC.

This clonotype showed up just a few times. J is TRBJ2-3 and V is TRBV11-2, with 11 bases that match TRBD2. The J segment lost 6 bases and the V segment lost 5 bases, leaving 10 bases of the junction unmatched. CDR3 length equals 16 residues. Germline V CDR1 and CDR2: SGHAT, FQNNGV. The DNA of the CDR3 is TGTGCCAGCAGCCACTCTAGCGGGAGGCGAACTGATACGCAGTATTTT. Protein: CASSHSSGRRTDTQYF.

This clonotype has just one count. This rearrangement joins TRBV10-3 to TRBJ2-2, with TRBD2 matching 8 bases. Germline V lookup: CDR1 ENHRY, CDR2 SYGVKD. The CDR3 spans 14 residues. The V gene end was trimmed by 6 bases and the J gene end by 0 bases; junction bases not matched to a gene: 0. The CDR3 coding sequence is TGTGCCATCAGGCGGGGGGCGAACACCGGGGAGCTGTTTTTT. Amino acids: CAIRRGANTGELFF.

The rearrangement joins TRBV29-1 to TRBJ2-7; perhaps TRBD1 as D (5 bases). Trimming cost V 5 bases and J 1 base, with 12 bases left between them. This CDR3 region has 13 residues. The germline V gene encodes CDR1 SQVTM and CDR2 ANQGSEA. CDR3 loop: CSVRSDSSYEQYF. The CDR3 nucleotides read TGCAGCGTTCGCTCCGACAGTTCCTACGAGCAGTACTTC.

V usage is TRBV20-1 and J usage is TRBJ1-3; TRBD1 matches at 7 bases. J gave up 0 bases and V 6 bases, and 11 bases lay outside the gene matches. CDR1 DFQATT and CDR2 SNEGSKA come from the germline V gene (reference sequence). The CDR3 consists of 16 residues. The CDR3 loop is CSATPGTANSGNTIYF. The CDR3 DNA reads TGCAGTGCAACTCCCGGGACAGCCAACTCTGGAAACACCATATATTTT.

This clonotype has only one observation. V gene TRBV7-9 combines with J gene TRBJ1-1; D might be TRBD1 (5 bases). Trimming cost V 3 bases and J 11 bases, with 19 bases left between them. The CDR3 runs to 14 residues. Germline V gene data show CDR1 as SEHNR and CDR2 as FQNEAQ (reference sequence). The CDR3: CASSLSEGYLGAFF. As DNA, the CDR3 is TGTGCCAGCAGCTTGTCTGAGGGGTATCTGGGGGCTTTCTTT.

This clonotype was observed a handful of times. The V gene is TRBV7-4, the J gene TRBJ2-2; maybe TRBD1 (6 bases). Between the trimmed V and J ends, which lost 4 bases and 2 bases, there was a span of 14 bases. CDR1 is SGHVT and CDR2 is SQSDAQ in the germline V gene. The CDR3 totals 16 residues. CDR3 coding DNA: TGTGCCAGCAGCTGGGCCAGGGGCCAAAACACCGGGGAGCTGTTTTTT. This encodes CASSWARGQNTGELFF.

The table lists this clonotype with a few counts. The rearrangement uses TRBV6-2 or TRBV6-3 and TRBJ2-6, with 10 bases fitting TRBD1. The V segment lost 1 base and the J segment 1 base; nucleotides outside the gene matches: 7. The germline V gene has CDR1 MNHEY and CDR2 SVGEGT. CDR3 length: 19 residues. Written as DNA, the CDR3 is TGTGCCAGCAGTTACTACATCCGGGACAGGGGATCTGGGGCCAACGTCCTGACTTTC. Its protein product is CASSYYIRDRGSGANVLTF.

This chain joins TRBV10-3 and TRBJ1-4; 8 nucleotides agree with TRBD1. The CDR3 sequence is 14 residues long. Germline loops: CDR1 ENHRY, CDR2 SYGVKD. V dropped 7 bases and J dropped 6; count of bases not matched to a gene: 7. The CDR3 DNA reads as TGTGCCATCATCAGACAGGGGTTGGATGAAAAACTGTTTTTT. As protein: CAIIRQGLDEKLFF.